This T cell receptor beta chain was recorded in a study of T-cell memory formation after mild COVID-19. The CDR3 covers 14 residues. V was pared by 3 bases and J by 0 bases, with 6 bases between. Germline V gene sequence: CDR1 MNHNY, CDR2 SVGAGI (reference sequence). TCRdb reprocessed the 5' RACE reads with MiXCR, giving one entry per CDR3 protein. The sample shows around 310,000 distinct CDR3 sequences, more than 13% of them seen only once. This clonotype has only a few counts. The sequencing sample was made of PBMCs or a T cell subset sorted from them (not recorded which). V is TRBV6-6 and J is TRBJ1-3; D is unresolved. The sequence came from a man aged 18 to 29 who had mild COVID-19 (a few samples of this study predate the infection). Cell type and time point are not known. In DNA form, the CDR3 reads TGTGCCAGCAGTTATGGGATCTCTGGAAACACCATATATTTT. Encoded protein: CASSYGISGNTIYF.